This TCR beta chain was retrieved from a study of blood T cell repertoires in COVID-19. Study as a whole: The United States, Italy and Spain supplied acute and convalescent COVID-19 samples. PBMCs, B-cell-depleted T cells, or T cells provided the cDNA or gDNA that made up the material.

In the original workflow: From reference gene primer amplification, estimates of nucleated cell counts were derived. The table came from immunoSEQ multiplex PCR; TCRdb's copy has only in-frame clones and leaves some out. V and J calls and clone size are copied from that table; D and trimming were computed from the DNA. The table lists about 320,000 clones, 70% to 90% of them singletons. Per the germline V gene, CDR1 is LGHNA and CDR2 is YNFKEQ. V was cut by 0 bases and J by 5 bases, with 11 bases left in between. This CDR3 contains 15 residues. The clonotype comes from a man between 18 and 29 years old who had recovered from COVID-19. This chain joins TRBV4-2 and TRBJ2-1; possible D gene TRBD1, 7 bases. Input material: peripheral blood. CDR3 in DNA: TGTGCCAGCAGCCAAGACAGGGGGGTTAACAATGAGCAGTTCTTC. Residues: CASSQDRGVNNEQFF.